This T cell receptor beta chain came from a study of radiotherapy plus CTLA-4 blockade in lung cancer. For the study at large: Objective responses emerged in 15% to 20% of patients, and 25% to 40% attained disease control.

Study-level points and caveats: Blood-borne expansion of tumor-derived TCR clones followed radiotherapy plus ipilimumab.

Alongside CTLA-4 blockade with ipilimumab, patients with chemo-refractory metastatic non-small-cell lung cancer received focal radiation. About this clone itself: Its antigen is unknown.

Method: immunoSEQ multiplex PCR; TCRdb's copy keeps in-frame clones and lacks some. The sample gives 30,000 to 40,000 clones, approximately 70% of which show up once; around 4% is in the top ten. V gave up 10 bases and J gave up 4 bases, with 16 bases separating them. Germline values: CDR1 MNHEY, CDR2 SVGAGI. This CDR3 is 13 amino acids long. The input for sequencing was peripheral blood, taken from a patient treated with radiotherapy plus ipilimumab. The receptor was isolated from a human donor with non-small cell lung cancer who had stable disease on radiotherapy plus ipilimumab. This chain links TRBV6-5 with TRBJ1-2; tentative D call: TRBD1 (5 bases). The DNA for the CDR3 is TGTGCCACCAAAACTCGGGGCAGCTATGGCTACACCTTC. It codes for CATKTRGSYGYTF.